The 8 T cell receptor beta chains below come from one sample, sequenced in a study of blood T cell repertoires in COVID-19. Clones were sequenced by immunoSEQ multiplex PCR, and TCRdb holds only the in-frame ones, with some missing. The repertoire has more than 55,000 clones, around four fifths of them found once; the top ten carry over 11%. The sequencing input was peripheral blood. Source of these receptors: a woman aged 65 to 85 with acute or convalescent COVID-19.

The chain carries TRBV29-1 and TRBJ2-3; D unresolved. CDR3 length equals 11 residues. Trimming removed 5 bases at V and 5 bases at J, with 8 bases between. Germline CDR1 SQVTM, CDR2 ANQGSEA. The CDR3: CSVMLRDTQYF. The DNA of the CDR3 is TGCAGCGTTATGCTAAGAGATACGCAGTATTTT.

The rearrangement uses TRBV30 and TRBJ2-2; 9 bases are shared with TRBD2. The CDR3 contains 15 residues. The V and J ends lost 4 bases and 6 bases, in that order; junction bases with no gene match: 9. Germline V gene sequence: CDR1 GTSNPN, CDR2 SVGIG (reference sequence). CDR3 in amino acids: CAWIFSGTSPGELFF. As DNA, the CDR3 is TGTGCCTGGATATTTTCCGGGACTAGCCCCGGGGAGCTGTTTTTT.

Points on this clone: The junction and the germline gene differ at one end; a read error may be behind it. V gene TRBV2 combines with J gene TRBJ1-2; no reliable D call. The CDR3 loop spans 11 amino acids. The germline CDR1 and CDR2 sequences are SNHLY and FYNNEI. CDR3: CASSEKSQVNF. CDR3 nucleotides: TGTGCCAGCAGTGAAAAGTCACAAGTGAACTTC. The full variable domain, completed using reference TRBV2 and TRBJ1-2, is EPEVTQTPSHQVTQMGQEVILRCVPISNHLYFYWYRQILGQKVEFLVSFYNNEISEKSEIFDDQFSVERPDGSNFTLKIRSTKLEDSAMYFCASSEKSQVNFGSGTRLTVV.

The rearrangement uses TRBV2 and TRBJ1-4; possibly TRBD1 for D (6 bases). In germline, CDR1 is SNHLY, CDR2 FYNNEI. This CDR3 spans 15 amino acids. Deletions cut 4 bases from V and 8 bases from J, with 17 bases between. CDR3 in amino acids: CASSVYGGAKEKLFF. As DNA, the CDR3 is TGTGCCAGCAGTGTTTATGGGGGGGCAAAGGAAAAACTGTTTTTT.

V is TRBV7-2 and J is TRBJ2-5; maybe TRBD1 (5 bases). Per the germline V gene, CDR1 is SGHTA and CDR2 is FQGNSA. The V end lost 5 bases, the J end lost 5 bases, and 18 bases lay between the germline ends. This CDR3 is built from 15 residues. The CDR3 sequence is CASSARTWGRETQYF. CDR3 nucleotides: TGTGCCAGCAGCGCCCGGACATGGGGAAGGGAGACCCAGTACTTC. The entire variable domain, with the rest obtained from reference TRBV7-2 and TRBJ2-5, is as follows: GAGVSQSPSNKVTEKGKDVELRCDPISGHTALYWYRQSLGQGLEFLIYFQGNSAPDKSGLPSDRFSAERTGGSVSTLTIQRTQQEDSAVYLCASSARTWGRETQYFGPGTRLLVL.

CDR3 region: CASSEGQGITEAFF. CDR3 DNA sequence: TGTGCCAGCAGTGAAGGACAGGGTATCACTGAAGCTTTCTTT. V and J are TRBV6-1 and TRBJ1-1; 7 bases agree with TRBD1. With V trimmed by 1 base and J by 4 bases, 3 bases remained unmatched. The CDR3 is 14 residues long. Germline loops: CDR1 MNHNS, CDR2 SASEGT.

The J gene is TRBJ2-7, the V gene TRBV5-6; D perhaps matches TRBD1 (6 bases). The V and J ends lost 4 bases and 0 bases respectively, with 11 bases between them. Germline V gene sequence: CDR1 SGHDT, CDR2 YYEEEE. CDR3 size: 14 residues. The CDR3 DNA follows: TGTGCCAGCAGCCCCTACAGGGTCTCCTACGAGCAGTACTTC. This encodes CASSPYRVSYEQYF.

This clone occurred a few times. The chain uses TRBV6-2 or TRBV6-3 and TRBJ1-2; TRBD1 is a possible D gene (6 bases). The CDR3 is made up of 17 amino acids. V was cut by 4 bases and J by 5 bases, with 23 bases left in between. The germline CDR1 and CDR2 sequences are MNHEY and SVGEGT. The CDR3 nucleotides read TGTGCCAGCAGTTTCGGCCCCTCTACAGGGTATCAATATGGCTACACCTTC. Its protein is CASSFGPSTGYQYGYTF.